This is a list of T cell receptor beta chains from one sample in a study of blood T cell repertoires in COVID-19. Repertoires were generated with immunoSEQ multiplex PCR, while TCRdb's copy carries only in-frame clones and drops some. The sample lists 250,000 to 350,000 clones, about four fifths occurring once. Sequenced input: peripheral blood. The receptors originated from a human donor with COVID-19, enrolled during active disease. The donor label of this sample is uncertain. Both conserved end residues are part of each CDR3. D genes are given only for firm matches. Clone size, where shown, is once, few, many, or a class for clones that have expanded.

v_gene	d_gene	j_gene	abundance	CDR3nt	CDR3aa
TRBV7-9	NA	TRBJ2-5	NA	TGTGCCAGCAGCTCACTAAGGGAGACCCAGTACTTC	CASSSLRETQYF
TRBV6-5	NA	TRBJ2-2	NA	TGTGCCAGCAGCCGCGGGCCGAACACCGGGGAGCTGTTTTTT	CASSRGPNTGELFF
TRBV19	TRBD1	TRBJ1-3	few	TGTGCCAGTAGTATGGGACAGGGGCTCCCGTATTTT	CASSMGQGLPYF
TRBV5-5	TRBD1	TRBJ2-7	few	TGTGCCAGCAGGGCCGGGACAGGGGGATTAGGGGAGGGCCAGCAGTACTTC	CASRAGTGGLGEGQQYF
TRBV5-1	TRBD1	TRBJ1-1	NA	TGCGCCAGCCGGGGGGGACAGCAGAACACTGAAGCTTTCTTT	CASRGGQQNTEAFF
TRBV5-4	NA	TRBJ2-7	NA	TGTGCCAGCAGCCCGGACGTCAGGGCCTACGAGCAGTACTTC	CASSPDVRAYEQYF
TRBV7-2	NA	TRBJ2-3	NA	TGTGCCAGCAGTTCGGGACAACGCACAGATACGCAGTATTTT	CASSSGQRTDTQYF
TRBV3-1/TRBV3-2	NA	TRBJ1-2	few	TGTGCCAGCAGCCAAGTGTCCCGTGGCTACACCTTC	CASSQVSRGYTF
TRBV19	NA	TRBJ1-1	NA	TGTGCCAGTAGAAGTCGTAGGAGGGACACTGAAGCTTTCTTT	CASRSRRRDTEAFF
TRBV19	TRBD2	TRBJ2-3	NA	TGTGCCAGTAGTATAGGGCTTAGGACTAGCGGGAGAAGCACAGATACGCAGTATTTT	CASSIGLRTSGRSTDTQYF
TRBV28	NA	TRBJ2-7	NA	TGTGCCAGCAGGGCCCCGGGACAATTTAACGAGCAGTACTTC	CASRAPGQFNEQYF
TRBV5-1	NA	TRBJ1-1	NA	TGCGCCAGCAGCTTGTCGGGACACGTAATGAACACTGAAGCTTTCTTT	CASSLSGHVMNTEAFF
TRBV7-6	TRBD2	TRBJ2-2	once	TGTGCCAGCAGCCCGGGGGGGAACACCGGGGAGCTGTTTTTT	CASSPGGNTGELFF
TRBV30	TRBD2	TRBJ2-1	NA	TGTGCCTGGAGTCAATACTCCACAACGGGACTAGCGGGGTTCAGCTCCTACAATGAGCAGTTCTTC	CAWSQYSTTGLAGFSSYNEQFF
TRBV28	TRBD1	TRBJ1-5	NA	TGTGCCAGCAGGCCAGGGGGCGCCTCTCAGCCCCAGCATTTT	CASRPGGASQPQHF
TRBV29-1	NA	TRBJ2-7	NA	TGCAGCGTTGAAGGCCAGTCTTACGAGCAGTACTTC	CSVEGQSYEQYF
TRBV10-3	TRBD2	TRBJ2-7	NA	TGTGCCATCAGTGCGAGCGGGATCACCTACGAGCAGTACTTC	CAISASGITYEQYF
TRBV5-5	TRBD1	TRBJ2-7	NA	TGTGCCAGCAGCTTGCCGGGACAGGGAGGCGAGCAGTACTTC	CASSLPGQGGEQYF
TRBV27	NA	TRBJ2-5	NA	TGTGCCAGCAGTTTATCGATCGGGGGACAAGAGACCCAGTACTTC	CASSLSIGGQETQYF
TRBV6-5	NA	TRBJ1-1	NA	TGTGCCAGCAGTACGGGACTCCGGGAGGCTTTCTTT	CASSTGLREAFF
TRBV10-3	NA	TRBJ1-2	NA	TGTGCCATTGGGGATAGCGGGGCCTCGGTTGGCTACACCTTC	CAIGDSGASVGYTF
TRBV28	NA	TRBJ1-2	NA	TGTGCCAGCAGTTTAGGGTCCCGGACAGTGTTCGGCTACACCTTC	CASSLGSRTVFGYTF
TRBV7-8	TRBD2	TRBJ2-7	NA	TGTGCCAGCAGCTTAAATGTGGGACTAGCGGGAGGGAGTGGGCAGTCGGGGTACTTC	CASSLNVGLAGGSGQSGYF
TRBV28	NA	TRBJ2-2	NA	TGTGCCAGCAGCTCCACCACCGGGACTTTATCCGGGGAGCTGTTTTTT	CASSSTTGTLSGELFF
TRBV2	NA	TRBJ1-2	NA	TGTGCCAGCACCTCCGGGGTCGGAGCTAACTATGGCTACACCTTC	CASTSGVGANYGYTF
TRBV18	NA	TRBJ1-3	NA	TGTGCCAGCTCACCCCCCGGCTCTGGAAACACCATATATTTT	CASSPPGSGNTIYF
TRBV15	NA	TRBJ1-1	NA	TGTGCCACGGCACAGGTGCCGGTGAACACTGAAGCTTTCTTT	CATAQVPVNTEAFF
TRBV3-1/TRBV3-2	NA	TRBJ1-5	NA	TGTGCCAGCAGCCGGCCGAATCAGCCCCAGCATTTT	CASSRPNQPQHF
TRBV7-3	TRBD1	TRBJ1-4	NA	TGTGCCAGCAGCCCTACCGGGGCAGGGGGCGGCGAAAAACTGTTTTTT	CASSPTGAGGGEKLFF
TRBV3-1/TRBV3-2	NA	TRBJ1-5	NA	TGTGCCAGCAGCCAAGTATTTAGTAGCAATCAGCCCCAGCATTTT	CASSQVFSSNQPQHF